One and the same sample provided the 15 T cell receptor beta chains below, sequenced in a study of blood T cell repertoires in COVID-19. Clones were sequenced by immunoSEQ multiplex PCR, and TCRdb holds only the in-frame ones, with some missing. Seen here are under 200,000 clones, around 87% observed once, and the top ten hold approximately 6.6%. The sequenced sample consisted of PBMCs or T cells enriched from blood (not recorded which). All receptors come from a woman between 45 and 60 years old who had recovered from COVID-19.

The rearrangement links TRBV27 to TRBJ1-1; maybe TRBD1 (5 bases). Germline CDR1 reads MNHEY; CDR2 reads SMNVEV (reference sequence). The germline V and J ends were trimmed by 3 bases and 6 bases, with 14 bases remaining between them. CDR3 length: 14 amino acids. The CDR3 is CASSFGASGAEAFF. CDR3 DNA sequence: TGTGCCAGCAGTTTTGGGGCATCGGGGGCTGAAGCTTTCTTT.

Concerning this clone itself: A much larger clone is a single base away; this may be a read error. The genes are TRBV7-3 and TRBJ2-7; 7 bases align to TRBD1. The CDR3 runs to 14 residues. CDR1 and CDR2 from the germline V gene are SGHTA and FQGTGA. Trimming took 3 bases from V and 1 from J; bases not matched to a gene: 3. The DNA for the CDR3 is TGTGCCAGCAGCTTGGCAGGGGGTTCCTACGAGCAGTACTTC. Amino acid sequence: CASSLAGGSYEQYF.

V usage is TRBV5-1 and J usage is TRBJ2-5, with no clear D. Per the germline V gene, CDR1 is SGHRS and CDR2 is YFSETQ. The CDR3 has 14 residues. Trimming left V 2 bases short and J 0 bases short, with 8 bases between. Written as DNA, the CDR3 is TGCGCCAGCAGCTTCAGGCGTAACCAAGAGACCCAGTACTTC. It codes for CASSFRRNQETQYF. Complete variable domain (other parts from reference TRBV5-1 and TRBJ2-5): KAGVTQTPRYLIKTRGQQVTLSCSPISGHRSVSWYQQTPGQGLQFLFEYFSETQRNKGNFPGRFSGRQFSNSRSEMNVSTLELGDSALYLCASSFRRNQETQYFGPGTRLLVL.

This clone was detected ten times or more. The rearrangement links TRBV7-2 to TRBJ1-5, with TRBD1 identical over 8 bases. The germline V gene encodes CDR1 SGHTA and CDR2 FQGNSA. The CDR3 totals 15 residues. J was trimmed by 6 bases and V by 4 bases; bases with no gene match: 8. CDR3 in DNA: TGTGCCAGCAGCTCCGACAGGGGACGGAGTCAGCCCCAGCATTTT. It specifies CASSSDRGRSQPQHF.

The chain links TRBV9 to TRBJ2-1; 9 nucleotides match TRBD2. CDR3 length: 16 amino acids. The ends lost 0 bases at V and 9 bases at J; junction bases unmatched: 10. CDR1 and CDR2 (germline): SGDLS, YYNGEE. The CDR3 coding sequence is TGTGCCAGCAGCGTAGGCGGGGGGGGAGTAGTGGGTGAGCAGTTCTTC. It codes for CASSVGGGGVVGEQFF.

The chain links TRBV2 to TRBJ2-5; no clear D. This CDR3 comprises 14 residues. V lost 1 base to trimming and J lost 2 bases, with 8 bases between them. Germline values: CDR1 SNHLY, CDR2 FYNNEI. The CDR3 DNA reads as TGTGCCAGCAGTGAAGTGGGCATTCAAGAGACCCAGTACTTC. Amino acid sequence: CASSEVGIQETQYF.

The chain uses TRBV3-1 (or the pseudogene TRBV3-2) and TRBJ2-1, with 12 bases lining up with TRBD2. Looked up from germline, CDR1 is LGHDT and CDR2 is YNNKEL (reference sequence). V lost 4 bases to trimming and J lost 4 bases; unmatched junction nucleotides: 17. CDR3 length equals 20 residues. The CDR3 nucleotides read TGTGCCAGCAGCCCCGAACTAGCGGGGGGCCCACAACAAATTTACAATGAGCAGTTCTTC. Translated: CASSPELAGGPQQIYNEQFF.

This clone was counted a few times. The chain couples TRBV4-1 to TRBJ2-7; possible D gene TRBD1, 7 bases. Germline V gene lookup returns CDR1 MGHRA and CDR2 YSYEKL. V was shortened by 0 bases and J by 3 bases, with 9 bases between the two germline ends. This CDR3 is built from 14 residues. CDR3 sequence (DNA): TGCGCCAGCAGCCAAGACCAGGGGGGCTACGAGCAGTACTTC. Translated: CASSQDQGGYEQYF.

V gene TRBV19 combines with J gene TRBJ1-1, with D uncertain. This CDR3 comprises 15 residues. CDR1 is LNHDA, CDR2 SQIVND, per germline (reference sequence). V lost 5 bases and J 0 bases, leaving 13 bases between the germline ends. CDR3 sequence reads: CASSPRGALNTEAFF. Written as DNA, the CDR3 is TGTGCCAGTAGTCCCAGAGGAGCCCTGAACACTGAAGCTTTCTTT.

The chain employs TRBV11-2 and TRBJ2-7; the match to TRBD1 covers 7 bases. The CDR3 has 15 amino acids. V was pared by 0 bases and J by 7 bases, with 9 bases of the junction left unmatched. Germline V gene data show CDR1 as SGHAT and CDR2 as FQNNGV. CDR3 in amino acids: CASSLDRQGRWEQYF. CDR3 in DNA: TGTGCCAGCAGCTTAGATAGACAGGGACGGTGGGAGCAGTACTTC.

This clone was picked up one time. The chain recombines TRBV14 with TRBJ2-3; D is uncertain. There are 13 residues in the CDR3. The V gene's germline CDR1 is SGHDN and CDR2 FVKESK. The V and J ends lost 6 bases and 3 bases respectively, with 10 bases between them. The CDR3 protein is CASRDSGTDTQYF. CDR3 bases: TGTGCCAGCAGAGACTCCGGGACAGATACGCAGTATTTT.

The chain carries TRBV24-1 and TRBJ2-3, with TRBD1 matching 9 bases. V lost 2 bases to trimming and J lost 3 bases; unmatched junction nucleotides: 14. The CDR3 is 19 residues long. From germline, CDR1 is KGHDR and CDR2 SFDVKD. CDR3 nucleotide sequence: TGTGCCACCAGTGATTCGCTATCATGGGGGACAGGGACTACAGATACGCAGTATTTT. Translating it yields CATSDSLSWGTGTTDTQYF.

CDR3 in amino acids: CAIETSSIRELFF. Written as DNA, the CDR3 is TGTGCCATCGAGACTAGCTCCATCCGGGAGCTGTTTTTT. The V gene is TRBV6-5, the J gene TRBJ2-2; 7 bases are shared with TRBD2. The CDR3 has 13 residues. Germline lookup yields CDR1 MNHEY and CDR2 SVGAGI. V was clipped by 10 bases and J by 9 bases; unmatched bases: 11.

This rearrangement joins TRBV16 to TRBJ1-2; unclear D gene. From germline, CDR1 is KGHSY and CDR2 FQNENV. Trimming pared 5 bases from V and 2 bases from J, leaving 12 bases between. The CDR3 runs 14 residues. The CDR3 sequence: CASSVSTVNYGYTF. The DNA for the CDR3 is TGTGCCAGCAGCGTTAGTACGGTCAACTATGGCTACACCTTC. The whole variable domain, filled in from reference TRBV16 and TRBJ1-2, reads GEEVAQTPKHLVRGEGQKAKLYCAPIKGHSYVFWYQQVLKNEFKFLISFQNENVFDETGMPKERFSAKCLPNSPCSLEIQATKLEDSAVYFCASSVSTVNYGYTFGSGTRLTVV.

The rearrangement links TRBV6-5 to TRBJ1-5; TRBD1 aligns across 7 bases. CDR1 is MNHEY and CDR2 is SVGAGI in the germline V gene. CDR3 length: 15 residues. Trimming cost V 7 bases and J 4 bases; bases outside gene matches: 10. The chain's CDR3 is CASTPQLQGNQPQHF. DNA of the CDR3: TGTGCCAGCACCCCGCAACTACAGGGGAATCAGCCCCAGCATTTT.